What follows are 7 T cell receptor beta chains derived from one specimen sequenced in a study of blood T cell repertoires in COVID-19. The table came from immunoSEQ multiplex PCR; TCRdb's copy has only in-frame clones and leaves some out. The sample contains about 61,000 clones, about 88% of which appear only once. The sequenced sample consisted of peripheral blood. Source of these receptors: an elderly man in a cohort sampled during active COVID-19.

As to this clone: Other DNA variants within this sample encode the same CDR3. The chain combines TRBV6-1 with TRBJ2-5; 12 bases align to TRBD2. The CDR3 covers 15 residues. CDR1 is MNHNS, CDR2 SASEGT, per germline. With 3 bases clipped from V and 5 bases from J, the junction kept 4 bases outside the gene matches. CDR3 sequence (DNA): TGTGCCAGCAGTGAGACTAGCGGGGGACGGGAGACCCAGTACTTC. This gives the protein CASSETSGGRETQYF.

V usage is TRBV19 and J usage is TRBJ2-3; 8 nucleotides match TRBD1. The CDR3 extends over 16 amino acids. CDR1 LNHDA and CDR2 SQIVND come from the germline V gene (reference sequence). V was pared by 4 bases and J by 5 bases, with 11 bases of the junction left unmatched. DNA for the CDR3: TGTGCCAGTAGTAGGGAGGCAGGGGGCCGTGTAGATACGCAGTATTTT. Its translation is CASSREAGGRVDTQYF.

The chain is built from TRBV7-2 and TRBJ2-3; possible D gene TRBD1, 6 bases. The CDR3 spans 15 residues. Looked up from germline, CDR1 is SGHTA and CDR2 is FQGNSA. The germline V and J ends were trimmed by 3 bases and 3 bases, with 13 bases remaining between them. In nucleotides, the CDR3 is TGTGCCAGCAGCTTCCAGGGGCTGGTTACAGATACGCAGTATTTT. Translating gives CASSFQGLVTDTQYF.

The chain couples TRBV5-1 to TRBJ2-2, with D possibly matching TRBD1 (6 bases). Germline V gene lookup returns CDR1 SGHRS and CDR2 YFSETQ. Trimming removed 0 bases from V and 1 base from J, with 7 bases in between. This CDR3 spans 15 amino acids. CDR3 bases: TGCGCCAGCAGCTTGGTACAGGGGAACACCGGGGAGCTGTTTTTT. Its translation is CASSLVQGNTGELFF. Looking up the rest from reference TRBV5-1 and TRBJ2-2 gives the full variable domain: KAGVTQTPRYLIKTRGQQVTLSCSPISGHRSVSWYQQTPGQGLQFLFEYFSETQRNKGNFPGRFSGRQFSNSRSEMNVSTLELGDSALYLCASSLVQGNTGELFFGEGSRLTVL.

V usage is TRBV5-4 and J usage is TRBJ2-1; 9 bases are shared with TRBD2. Per the germline V gene, CDR1 is SGHNT and CDR2 is YYREEE (reference sequence). CDR3 length: 19 amino acids. Trimming took 2 bases from V and 0 from J; bases not matched to a gene: 12. The CDR3 here is CASSLVGRGGGSSYNEQFF. The CDR3, as DNA: TGTGCCAGCAGCTTAGTTGGGCGGGGGGGAGGCAGCTCCTACAATGAGCAGTTCTTC.

This clone was seen only once. The V gene is TRBV6-5, the J gene TRBJ2-2; D is unclear. CDR3 length equals 15 residues. The germline V gene encodes CDR1 MNHEY and CDR2 SVGAGI. The V gene lost 7 bases and the J gene lost 2 bases, with 14 bases spanning the gap. The CDR3 loop reads CASTYHPTNTGELFF. The CDR3 bases are TGTGCCAGCACCTACCACCCTACTAACACCGGGGAGCTGTTTTTT.

This rearrangement joins TRBV28 to TRBJ2-7, with 10 nucleotides matching TRBD1. The V segment lost 6 bases and the J segment 7 bases; nucleotides outside the gene matches: 12. Germline values: CDR1 MDHEN, CDR2 SYDVKM. CDR3 length: 15 amino acids. CDR3 sequence (DNA): TGTGCCAGCAGATCCTCGGGACAGGGGTTGGGGGAGCAGTACTTC. Its translation is CASRSSGQGLGEQYF.